The clone carrying this TCR beta chain turned up a few times. The entry originates in a study of early T cells in non-severe SARS-CoV-2 infection. Germline V gene sequence: CDR1 LNHDA, CDR2 SQIVND (reference sequence). This CDR3 is 17 amino acids long. The J segment lost 5 bases and the V segment lost 3 bases, leaving 11 bases of the junction unmatched. A single record per CDR3 protein comes from TCRdb applying MiXCR to the 5' RACE reads. The top ten hold about 1% of the sample, which has about 61,000 distinct CDR3 sequences, more than 10% seen once. The receptor was isolated from an adult who was a healthcare worker with PCR-confirmed SARS-CoV-2 infection or an uninfected control (not recorded which). The donor label of this sample is uncertain. This sequence joins TRBV19 and TRBJ2-2, with 8 bases aligning to TRBD2. The sample in question was whole blood, obtained at baseline. The CDR3 coding sequence is TGTGCCAGTAGTATTGATAGCGGGGCCTTGCGTACCGGGGAGCTGTTTTTT. It is translated as CASSIDSGALRTGELFF.